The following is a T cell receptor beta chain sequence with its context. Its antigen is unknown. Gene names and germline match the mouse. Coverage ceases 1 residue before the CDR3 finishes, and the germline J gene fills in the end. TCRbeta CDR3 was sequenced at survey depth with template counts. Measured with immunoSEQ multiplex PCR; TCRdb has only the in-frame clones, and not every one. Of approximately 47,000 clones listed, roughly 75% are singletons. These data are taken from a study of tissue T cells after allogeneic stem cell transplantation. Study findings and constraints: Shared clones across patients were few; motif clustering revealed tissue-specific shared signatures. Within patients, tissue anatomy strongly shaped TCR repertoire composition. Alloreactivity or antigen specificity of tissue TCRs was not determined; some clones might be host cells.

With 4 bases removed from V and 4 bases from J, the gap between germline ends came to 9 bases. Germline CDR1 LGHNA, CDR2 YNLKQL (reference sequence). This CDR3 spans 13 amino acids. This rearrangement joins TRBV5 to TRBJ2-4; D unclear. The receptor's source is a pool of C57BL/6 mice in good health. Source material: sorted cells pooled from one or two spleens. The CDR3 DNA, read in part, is TGTGCCAGCAGCCCCCGCGGGGAAAACACCTTGTAC. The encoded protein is CASSPRGENTLY. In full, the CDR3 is CASSPRGENTLYF.